A single sample is the source of the 23 T cell receptor beta chains below, sequenced in a study of T cell clonality in common variable immunodeficiency. Data came from immunoSEQ multiplex PCR; TCRdb stores just in-frame clones and leaves some out. The specimen has about 50,000 clones, none found just once. The material sequenced was peripheral blood mononuclear cells. The origin of the receptors is a person aged 18 to 75 in good health.

This clone was counted between two and nine times. The read ends 3 residues shy of where the CDR3 ends; the end is completed using the germline J gene. The gene calls are TRBV14 and TRBJ2-5; D possibly corresponds to TRBD2 (5 bases). CDR1 and CDR2 (germline): SGHDN, FVKESK. The CDR3 totals 13 residues. V was pared by 2 bases and J by 5 bases, with 9 bases between. Here the CDR3 reads CASSQYRGETQYF. The CDR3 DNA, read in part, is TGTGCCAGCAGCCAATACAGAGGGGAGACC.

This clone was observed a handful of times. The read comes to an end 3 residues before the CDR3 does, leaving the germline J gene to fill in the end. The V call is TRBV18, the J call TRBJ2-1; 11 bases line up with TRBD1. The J segment lost 5 bases and the V segment lost 5 bases, leaving 8 bases of the junction unmatched. CDR3 length: 16 residues. Looked up from germline, CDR1 is KGHSH and CDR2 is LQKENI. CDR3 in amino acids: CASSSQGQGGDNEQFF. CDR3 bases read: TGTGCCAGCTCATCACAGGGACAGGGGGGAGACAATGAG.

The covered CDR3 bases are TGCGCCAGCAGCAATCCCACGGGTCTCTCCTACGAG. Translated, it gives CASSNPTGLSYE. The full CDR3 protein reads CASSNPTGLSYEQYF. The J gene is TRBJ2-7, the V gene TRBV10-2; D not certain. The sequence runs out 3 residues before the end of the CDR3; the remainder is reconstructed from the germline J gene. In germline, CDR1 is WSHSY, CDR2 SAAADI. The CDR3 is 15 amino acids. The V end lost 6 bases, the J end lost 0 bases, and 15 bases lay between the germline ends.

Many counts were recorded for this clone. Coverage ceases 3 residues before the CDR3 finishes, and the germline J gene fills in the end. This chain uses TRBV6-2 or TRBV6-3 with TRBJ2-7, with 14 bases identical to TRBD2. Germline CDR1 is MNHEY and CDR2 is SVGEGT. The CDR3 sequence is 15 residues long. The junction had 3 bases not matched to a gene; V was cut back by 6 bases and J by 2 bases. The CDR3 sequence: CASSTTSGGAYEQYF. CDR3 DNA, as far as it was read: TGTGCCAGCAGCACGACTAGCGGGGGGGCCTACGAG.

A word on this clone: The CDR3 end lies 3 residues beyond the end of the read and is filled in from the germline J gene. The chain recombines TRBV19 with TRBJ2-3, with TRBD2 identical over 10 bases. Trimming removed 9 bases from V and 2 bases from J; junction bases left unmatched: 11. Germline CDR1 is LNHDA and CDR2 is SQIVND (reference sequence). This CDR3 has 16 residues. CDR3 bases read: TGTGCCAGCAGCCCTACTCTAGCGGGGGACACAGATACG. Translating gives CASSPTLAGDTDT. The whole CDR3 protein reads CASSPTLAGDTDTQYF.

Worth noting for this clone: The DNA ends 3 residues before the CDR3 does, and the rest of the CDR3 is filled in from the germline J gene. The chain couples TRBV2 to TRBJ1-5; no clear D gene. This CDR3 is built from 15 residues. V was cut by 2 bases and J by 4 bases, with 12 bases left in between. Germline CDR1 is SNHLY and CDR2 is FYNNEI. CDR3 DNA (partial): TGTGCCAGCAGTGAACTAACTGAACGAAATCAGCCC. It is translated as CASSELTERNQP. The whole CDR3 sequence is CASSELTERNQPQHF.

This clone was found many times. The CDR3 end falls 3 residues outside the read, so it is completed with the germline J gene. The chain employs TRBV20-1 and TRBJ2-7; tentatively, D is TRBD1 (6 bases). CDR3 size: 16 residues. The V end was cut by 6 bases, the J end by 2 bases, with 23 bases between. Germline V gives CDR1 DFQATT, CDR2 SNEGSKA (reference sequence). CDR3 bases read: TGCAGTGCAGGGGCCGGGTCGGCAGGGGTTACCTACGAG. Its protein product is CSAGAGSAGVTYE. The full CDR3 is CSAGAGSAGVTYEQYF.

This clone was counted at least ten times. The read ends 3 residues before the CDR3 terminus; that terminus is restored from the germline J gene. The J gene is TRBJ2-1, the V gene TRBV19, with unresolved D. The germline V and J ends were trimmed by 4 bases and 1 base, with 8 bases remaining between them. Germline loops: CDR1 LNHDA, CDR2 SQIVND (reference sequence). This CDR3 spans 14 amino acids. The CDR3 protein is CASSTQISYNEQFF. CDR3 DNA, as far as it was read: TGTGCCAGTAGTACCCAGATATCCTACAATGAG.

Ten or more counts support this clone. The DNA read from the CDR3 is TGTGCCTGGGCATTCGCACTTTACAATGAG. Translating it yields CAWAFALYNE. The whole CDR3 protein is CAWAFALYNEQFF. The rearrangement uses TRBV30 and TRBJ2-1; D gene unclear. The CDR3 end lies 3 residues beyond the end of the read and is filled in from the germline J gene. Germline CDR1 and CDR2: GTSNPN and SVGIG (reference sequence). The CDR3 is 13 amino acids. V lost 5 bases and J lost 4, with 12 bases in between.

This clone has at least ten counts. Sequencing ends 3 residues short of the CDR3 end; the germline J gene provides the rest. This chain joins TRBV10-3 and TRBJ2-3; 7 bases match TRBD1. The V gene's germline CDR1 is ENHRY and CDR2 SYGVKD. After removal of 9 bases from V and 1 base from J, the junction contained 7 bases not matched to a gene. This CDR3 contains 14 residues. CDR3 DNA (partial): TGTGCCATTCGGACAGGAACCCGCACAGATACG. This gives the protein CAIRTGTRTDT. The whole CDR3 sequence reads CAIRTGTRTDTQYF.

Details on this clone: The CDR3 end is not reached by the read, which stops 3 residues before it; the germline J gene fills it in. The chain combines TRBV7-6 with TRBJ2-7; 10 nucleotides line up with TRBD1. This CDR3 contains 16 residues. The trim removed 0 bases at V and 6 bases at J, leaving 8 bases unmatched. In germline, CDR1 is SGHVS, CDR2 FNYEAQ. The chain's CDR3 is CASSLAPGQGILEQYF. Partial CDR3 DNA: TGTGCCAGCAGCTTAGCACCGGGACAGGGGATTCTCGAG.

This clone was seen many times. The CDR3 is cut off 3 residues early in the read; its end comes from the germline J gene. The chain has TRBV2 and TRBJ1-4; 7 bases agree with TRBD1. The CDR3 spans 15 residues. Per germline, CDR1 SNHLY and CDR2 FYNNEI. Losses at the gene ends were 3 bases for V and 3 bases for J; bases not matched to a gene: 4. The CDR3 loop is CASSDPTGANEKLFF. CDR3 bases read: TGTGCCAGCAGTGACCCCACAGGGGCTAATGAAAAA.

This clone was detected ten times or more. Sequencing ends 3 residues short of the CDR3 end; the germline J gene provides the rest. J is TRBJ2-3 and V is TRBV6-2 or TRBV6-3; unclear D gene. Trimming left V 5 bases short and J 0 bases short, with 15 bases between. This CDR3 has 16 amino acids. CDR1 is MNHEY, CDR2 SVGEGT, per germline. CDR3 DNA (partial): TGTGCCAGCAGTACCGACCCAGGAGCTAGCACAGATACG. Amino acids: CASSTDPGASTDT. From start to end, the CDR3 is CASSTDPGASTDTQYF.

This clone was observed at least ten times. The CDR3 is cut off 3 residues early in the read; its end comes from the germline J gene. The chain employs TRBV20-1 and TRBJ2-3, with 8 bases lining up with TRBD2. Germline CDR1 DFQATT, CDR2 SNEGSKA (reference sequence). This CDR3 spans 15 amino acids. Unmatched junction bases numbered 4, after V lost 1 base and J lost 1 base. Incomplete CDR3 DNA: TGCAGTGCTAGAGTCTCTAGCGGGCGCACAGATACG. It codes for CSARVSSGRTDT. The full CDR3 sequence reads CSARVSSGRTDTQYF.

This clone was seen repeatedly, ten times or more. The read finishes 3 residues shy of the CDR3 end, and the germline J gene is used to complete it. This sequence joins TRBV18 and TRBJ1-4; TRBD1 aligns across 8 bases. Looked up from germline, CDR1 is KGHSH and CDR2 is LQKENI. The CDR3 has 15 residues. Unmatched junction bases numbered 9, after V lost 4 bases and J lost 8 bases. The CDR3 bases that were read are TGTGCCAGCTCACAAGGACAGGGTGGAAACGAAAAA. It translates to CASSQGQGGNEK. The whole CDR3 sequence is CASSQGQGGNEKLFF.

This clone appeared many times. From the germline J gene comes the end of the CDR3, since the read stops 3 residues before it. The chain combines TRBV5-5 with TRBJ2-4, with a weak D call TRBD2 (6 bases). The CDR3 consists of 14 residues. V was cut by 3 bases and J by 6 bases, with 13 bases left in between. Germline V gives CDR1 SGHKS, CDR2 YYEKEE (reference sequence). The DNA read from the CDR3 is TGTGCCAGCAGCTCCCAGGAGGGCCTAAACATT. It is translated as CASSSQEGLNI. The full CDR3 is CASSSQEGLNIQYF.

In its sample, this clone was seen a few times. The observed sequence ends 3 residues before the CDR3 terminus, with the missing tail filled in from the germline J gene. The rearrangement uses TRBV7-2 and TRBJ1-1; D uncertain. The CDR3 runs 11 residues. Germline V CDR1 and CDR2: SGHTA, FQGNSA. The CDR3 sequence is CASSKAGWAFF. CDR3 bases read: TGTGCCAGCTCCAAGGCGGGATGG.

This clone was seen repeatedly, ten times or more. The read gets to within 3 residues of the CDR3 end, and the germline J gene fills in the rest. This sequence joins TRBV30 and TRBJ1-6; D is uncertain. The CDR3 sequence is 14 residues long. CDR1 and CDR2 from the germline V gene are GTSNPN and SVGIG (reference sequence). V dropped 1 base and J dropped 11 bases, with 15 bases sitting between them. Incomplete CDR3 DNA: TGTGCCTGGAGTGGCAGGTTGGTTGAGGCACCC. It specifies CAWSGRLVEAP. The complete CDR3 protein is CAWSGRLVEAPLHF.

This clone was found many times. The sequence runs out 3 residues before the end of the CDR3; the remainder is reconstructed from the germline J gene. The rearrangement links TRBV27 to TRBJ1-2; TRBD1 matches 7 bases. The CDR3 is 14 amino acids. Germline V CDR1 and CDR2: MNHEY, SMNVEV (reference sequence). The ends lost 6 bases at V and 2 bases at J; junction bases unmatched: 6. The CDR3 loop is CASRSGQANYGYTF. CDR3 DNA, as far as it was read: TGTGCCAGCAGGTCTGGACAGGCAAACTATGGC.

This clone was counted only a few times. The CDR3 sequence is CASSLGSGRAEKLFF. Partial CDR3 DNA: TGTGCCAGCAGCTTAGGTTCTGGCAGGGCTGAAAAA. The rearrangement joins TRBV7-9 to TRBJ1-4; weak D call: TRBD1 (5 bases). The read halts 3 residues ahead of the CDR3 end, with the missing end drawn from the germline J gene. V gave up 1 base and J gave up 7 bases, with 13 bases separating them. The CDR3 is 15 amino acids. The germline gives CDR1 SEHNR, CDR2 FQNEAQ (reference sequence). Full variable domain (outside the CDR3, taken from reference TRBV7-9 and TRBJ1-4): DTGVSQNPRHKITKRGQNVTFRCDPISEHNRLYWYRQTLGQGPEFLTYFQNEAQLEKSRLLSDRFSAERPKGSFSTLEIQRTEQGDSAMYLCASSLGSGRAEKLFFGSGTQLSVL.

This clone has a handful of counts. The read stops 3 residues short of the end of the CDR3; the missing end is completed from the germline J gene. This sequence joins TRBV30 and TRBJ1-4, with D unresolved. This CDR3 is built from 13 residues. CDR1 is GTSNPN and CDR2 is SVGIG in the germline V gene (reference sequence). CDR3 DNA (partial): TGTGCCTGGAGTGTACAAGTTAATTCACCA. It is translated as CAWSVQVNSP. The full CDR3 reads CAWSVQVNSPLFF.

This clone was recorded many times. The read terminates 3 residues ahead of where the CDR3 ends, so the germline J gene completes it. The rearrangement links TRBV19 to TRBJ1-6, with 7 bases fitting TRBD1. Germline loops: CDR1 LNHDA, CDR2 SQIVND (reference sequence). Trimming removed 1 base from V and 7 bases from J; junction bases left unmatched: 7. The CDR3 runs 16 residues. The CDR3: CASSIATGEWNSPLHF. CDR3 bases read: TGTGCCAGTAGTATAGCTACAGGGGAGTGGAATTCACCC.

Many counts were recorded for this clone. The sequence runs out 3 residues before the end of the CDR3; the remainder is reconstructed from the germline J gene. The chain joins TRBV29-1 to TRBJ2-3, with TRBD1 identical over 9 bases. This CDR3 region has 13 residues. V trimming: 8 bases; J trimming: 2 bases; junction bases outside the gene matches: 5. The germline V gene encodes CDR1 SQVTM and CDR2 ANQGSEA. This CDR3 reads CSLQGASTDTQYF. CDR3 bases read: TGCAGCTTACAGGGGGCATCCACAGATACG.